Each of the 23 T cell receptor beta chains below was sequenced from the same sample in a study of regulatory T cells in long-lasting Graves disease. Researchers made TCR beta libraries by using iRepertoire HTBI primers and running Arm-PCR on CDR3 regions. A single record per CDR3 protein comes from TCRdb applying MiXCR to the multiplex PCR reads. Of around 450,000 distinct CDR3 sequences listed, 14% to 15% are singletons. Sample time point: newly diagnosed GD, antithyroid drugs for less than 3 months. Generation of the TCR library employed RNA extracted from PBMCs. These data were also filed under a second study, of T cells in Graves' hyperthyroidism and ophthalmopathy.

The material sequenced was peripheral blood mononuclear cells (PBMCs), taken at new diagnosis, from a patient treated with antithyroid drugs. The source is a woman between 25 and 40 years old with Graves disease.

This clonotype was recorded at least ten times. The chain is built from TRBV2 and TRBJ1-5, with D tentatively TRBD1 (5 bases). The CDR3 loop spans 13 amino acids. V lost 1 base and J lost 9, with 10 bases in between. Per germline, CDR1 SNHLY and CDR2 FYNNEI. CDR3: CASSEGGRAPQHF. In DNA, the CDR3 is TGTGCCAGCAGTGAAGGGGGCAGGGCGCCCCAGCATTTT.

Comment on this clonotype: At one of its ends the junction is not consistent with the germline gene, which may arise from a read error. The chain carries TRBV10-3 and TRBJ2-2; D is perhaps TRBD1 (6 bases). Germline-derived CDR1 and CDR2 are ENHRY and SYGVKD. The CDR3 covers 16 residues. The DNA for the CDR3 is TGTGCCATCAGTGTATCCGGGACATCGAACGCCGGGGAGCTGTTTTTT. Translating it yields CAISVSGTSNAGELFF.

V and J are TRBV10-1 and TRBJ1-5; TRBD1 agrees at 12 bases. The CDR3 runs to 19 residues. Germline CDR1 WNHNN, CDR2 SYGVQD (reference sequence). Losses at the gene ends were 2 bases for V and 7 bases for J; bases not matched to a gene: 15. The CDR3 sequence is CASSEPGGPGQGAKQPQHF. In DNA form, the CDR3 reads TGCGCCAGCAGTGAGCCAGGGGGCCCGGGACAGGGGGCGAAGCAGCCCCAGCATTTT.

Many counts were recorded for this clonotype. The rearrangement joins TRBV28 to TRBJ1-1; no clear D gene. Germline values: CDR1 MDHEN, CDR2 SYDVKM. The ends were cut back, 4 bases at V and 1 base at J, with 13 bases in the middle. There are 15 residues in the CDR3. This chain's CDR3 is CASSSFPTTNTEAFF. The CDR3 DNA reads as TGTGCCAGCAGTTCTTTTCCGACAACGAACACTGAAGCTTTCTTT.

This clonotype was seen a few times. The chain employs TRBV19 and TRBJ2-7, with 7 bases that match TRBD2. Germline loops: CDR1 LNHDA, CDR2 SQIVND (reference sequence). V gave up 6 bases and J gave up 5 bases; unmatched junction bases: 16. The CDR3 contains 16 residues. CDR3: CASSLGVVAGVNEQYF. The CDR3 bases are TGTGCCAGTAGCCTCGGGGTGGTTGCGGGAGTGAACGAGCAGTACTTC. Drawing the rest from reference TRBV19 and TRBJ2-7, the complete variable domain is DGGITQSPKYLFRKEGQNVTLSCEQNLNHDAMYWYRQDPGQGLRLIYYSQIVNDFQKGDIAEGYSVSREKKESFPLTVTSAQKNPTAFYLCASSLGVVAGVNEQYFGPGTRLTVT.

This rearrangement joins TRBV9 to TRBJ2-5, with 11 bases identical to TRBD2. J gave up 4 bases and V 3 bases, and 8 bases lay outside the gene matches. The CDR3 totals 16 residues. Germline CDR1 SGDLS, CDR2 YYNGEE. The CDR3 here is CASSALLAGVGETQYF. The CDR3 DNA reads as TGTGCCAGCAGCGCACTACTAGCGGGAGTAGGAGAGACCCAGTACTTC.

Note on this clonotype: This may arise from a read error, as a much more abundant clone is one base away. The V gene is TRBV7-8, the J gene TRBJ2-2; 12 bases are shared with TRBD2. Germline CDR1 is SGHVS and CDR2 is FQNEAQ. There are 19 residues in the CDR3. The CDR3 reads CASSLVRLAGGPNTGEQFF. The CDR3 DNA reads as TGTGCCAGCAGCTTAGTTCGGCTAGCGGGAGGGCCGAACACCGGGGAGCAGTTTTTT. The whole variable domain, remainder taken from reference TRBV7-8 and TRBJ2-2, is GAGVSQSPRYKVAKRGQDVALRCDPISGHVSLFWYQQALGQGPEFLTYFQNEAQLDKSGLPSDRFFAERPEGSVSTLKIQRTQQEDSAVYLCASSLVRLAGGPNTGEQFFGEGSRLTVL.

This clonotype has a count of ten or more. This sequence joins TRBV13 and TRBJ2-7; TRBD1 aligns across 10 bases. Germline CDR1 is PRHDT and CDR2 is FYEKMQ (reference sequence). The CDR3 runs 14 residues. J lost 7 bases, V lost 5 bases, and 8 bases had no gene match. CDR3 sequence reads: CASSPGQGVEEQYF. The CDR3 DNA reads TGTGCCAGCAGCCCAGGACAGGGGGTGGAGGAGCAGTACTTC.

There are a few counts of this clonotype. The chain recombines TRBV19 with TRBJ2-3; possibly TRBD1 for D (5 bases). Trimming shortened V by 3 bases and J by 2 bases, and 15 bases separated the two germline ends. Germline V gene sequence: CDR1 LNHDA, CDR2 SQIVND (reference sequence). The CDR3 spans 16 residues. CDR3 nucleotide sequence: TGTGCCAGTAGTATTGGGGCGACGTCAGTCACAGATACGCAGTATTTT. This sequence encodes CASSIGATSVTDTQYF.

This clonotype was seen repeatedly, ten times or more. The chain carries TRBV10-3 and TRBJ2-7; 11 nucleotides align to TRBD2. CDR3 length equals 12 residues. Germline-derived CDR1 and CDR2 are ENHRY and SYGVKD. Trimming removed 8 bases from V and 3 bases from J; junction bases left unmatched: 0. The CDR3 region is CAIGTSGYEQYF. In DNA form, the CDR3 reads TGTGCCATCGGGACTAGCGGCTACGAGCAGTACTTC.

This clonotype was seen at least ten times. V gene TRBV11-3 combines with J gene TRBJ2-1; 7 bases map to TRBD1. The germline V gene encodes CDR1 SGHNT and CDR2 YENEEA. The CDR3 sequence is 17 residues long. With 5 bases clipped from V and 0 bases from J, the junction kept 10 bases outside the gene matches. The CDR3 nucleotides are TGTGCCAGCAGCCCACGACAGGGAGCACCCTCCTACAATGAGCAGTTCTTC. Protein sequence: CASSPRQGAPSYNEQFF.

About this clonotype: A read error is the likely source, as a far larger clone sits one nucleotide away. This chain links TRBV4-1 with TRBJ2-1; 8 positions match TRBD2. In germline, CDR1 is MGHRA, CDR2 YSYEKL. The V gene end was trimmed by 4 bases and the J gene end by 10 bases; junction bases not matched to a gene: 9. The CDR3 has 14 amino acids. CDR3 in amino acids: CASSLREGLSEQFF. CDR3 sequence (DNA): TGCGCCAGCAGCCTCCGGGAGGGCCTTTCCGAGCAGTTCTTC.

In its sample, this clonotype was seen a few times. This rearrangement joins TRBV4-2 to TRBJ1-1; 11 bases line up with TRBD1. With 0 bases clipped from V and 5 bases from J, the junction kept 5 bases outside the gene matches. The CDR3 has 16 residues. Germline V CDR1 and CDR2: LGHNA, YNFKEQ. The CDR3 DNA is TGTGCCAGCAGCCAAGAAGGACAGGGGGCGAGTACTGAAGCTTTCTTT. Residues: CASSQEGQGASTEAFF.

This clonotype was recorded many times. The V gene is TRBV2, the J gene TRBJ2-5; 10 bases agree with TRBD2. V was clipped by 5 bases and J by 1 base; unmatched bases: 4. CDR1 is SNHLY, CDR2 FYNNEI, per germline. This CDR3 has 15 residues. CDR3: CASSRSSGSQETQYF. For the CDR3, the DNA is TGTGCCAGCAGTAGGTCTAGCGGGAGCCAAGAGACCCAGTACTTC.

V is TRBV19 and J is TRBJ1-1; no clear D. The V end was cut by 6 bases, the J end by 5 bases, with 13 bases between. The CDR3 is 13 residues long. Germline loops: CDR1 LNHDA, CDR2 SQIVND (reference sequence). CDR3 residues: CASRMNGRTEAFF. The CDR3 nucleotides are TGTGCCAGTAGGATGAATGGTAGGACTGAAGCTTTCTTT.

Concerning this clonotype: A far larger clone is one base from this, pointing to a likely read error. The J gene is TRBJ2-1, the V gene TRBV7-2; 7 bases are shared with TRBD2. This CDR3 has 14 amino acids. The germline CDR1 and CDR2 sequences are SGHTA and FQGNSA. Here the CDR3 DNA reads TGTGCCAGCAGCCCTGAGCGGGGCTACAATAAGCAGTTCTTC. Its translation is CASSPERGYNKQFF. Combining the CDR3 with reference TRBV7-2 and TRBJ2-1 gives the whole variable domain GAGVSQSPSNKVTEKGKDVELRCDPISGHTALYWYRQSLGQGLEFLIYFQGNSAPDKSGLPSDRFSAERTGGSVSTLTIQRTQQEDSAVYLCASSPERGYNKQFFGPGTRLTVL.

The chain is built from TRBV6-1 and TRBJ2-3; D gene unclear. Germline V gives CDR1 MNHNS, CDR2 SASEGT. This CDR3 spans 15 amino acids. Trimming took off 6 bases at V and 3 bases at J, with 16 bases between the two ends. The CDR3 DNA follows: TGTGCCAGCAGCCCACAGCGTCTTTGGACAGATACGCAGTATTTT. It codes for CASSPQRLWTDTQYF.

Ten or more counts support this clonotype. The chain couples TRBV20-1 to TRBJ1-2, with 7 bases matching TRBD1. J was trimmed by 7 bases and V by 6 bases; bases with no gene match: 8. CDR1 is DFQATT, CDR2 SNEGSKA, per germline (reference sequence). The CDR3 runs to 12 residues. CDR3 nucleotides: TGCAGTGCCCCTGACAGGGAGGGTGGCTACACCTTC. This translates into CSAPDREGGYTF.

This clonotype was counted many times. This chain joins TRBV18 and TRBJ1-6; D is uncertain. Germline CDR1 reads KGHSH; CDR2 reads LQKENI. Trimming cost V 2 bases and J 5 bases, with 4 bases left between them. The CDR3 loop spans 13 amino acids. The CDR3 reads CASSPRDNSPLHF. The CDR3 nucleotides read TGTGCCAGCTCACCAAGGGATAATTCACCCCTCCACTTT.

This clonotype was found a few times. The J gene is TRBJ2-1, the V gene TRBV27; 7 nucleotides line up with TRBD1. The J segment lost 5 bases and the V segment lost 3 bases, leaving 13 bases of the junction unmatched. Germline V gene lookup returns CDR1 MNHEY and CDR2 SMNVEV (reference sequence). The CDR3 is made up of 17 amino acids. CDR3 residues: CASSFIPSGQLDNEQFF. The CDR3 DNA is TGTGCCAGCAGTTTCATCCCCTCGGGACAGCTTGACAATGAGCAGTTCTTC.

This clonotype has at least ten counts. V is TRBV20-1 and J is TRBJ1-5; D is uncertain. V was cut by 3 bases and J by 0 bases, with 9 bases left in between. From germline, CDR1 is DFQATT and CDR2 SNEGSKA (reference sequence). The CDR3 extends over 14 amino acids. In nucleotides, the CDR3 is TGCAGTGCTAGCCGCAGCTATAGCAATCAGCCCCAGCATTTT. Translating it yields CSASRSYSNQPQHF.

This clonotype showed up many times. V gene TRBV12-3 or TRBV12-4 combines with J gene TRBJ2-3; 8 positions match TRBD1. The J segment lost 3 bases and the V segment lost 5 bases, leaving 10 bases of the junction unmatched. The length of the CDR3 is 16 residues. CDR3 in amino acids: CASSHRQGFRTDTQYF. CDR3 nucleotides: TGTGCCAGCAGTCATCGACAGGGGTTCAGAACAGATACGCAGTATTTT.

As regards this clonotype: A far larger clone is one nucleotide away, so this likely arose from a read error. The rearrangement joins TRBV3-1 to TRBJ2-7, with a weak D call TRBD2 (5 bases). Germline assignment: CDR1 LGHDT and CDR2 YNNKEL (reference sequence). The germline V and J ends were trimmed by 1 base and 6 bases, with 13 bases remaining between them. CDR3 length: 14 amino acids. The DNA for the CDR3 is TGTGCCAGCAGCCAAGCTCCCCAGGCGGGCGAGCAGTACTTC. Its translation is CASSQAPQAGEQYF.